This TCR beta chain was identified in a study of chemoradiotherapy in HPV16-positive cancers. In the case of this clone: The antigen is unknown.

Germline CDR1 reads GTSNPN; CDR2 reads SVGIG (reference sequence). This CDR3 is built from 13 residues. Trimming left V 5 bases short and J 1 base short, with 8 bases between. Produced via immunoSEQ multiplex PCR; TCRdb's table is partial and in-frame only. The sample holds 9,500 to 11,000 clones, approximately 69% seen once. Study results and limitations: HPV-specific T cells were functionally defined from only two HPV16-positive patients.

The sequence derives from a human donor with HPV-associated anogenital cancer. The chain employs TRBV30 and TRBJ2-2; D is unresolved. Sample collection occurred from a patient who underwent chemoradiotherapy. DNA for the CDR3: TGTGCCTGGTCGGCAGGGAACACCGGGGAGCTGTTTTTT. The encoded protein is CAWSAGNTGELFF.